This T cell receptor (beta chain) was observed in a study of vaccination effects on CD4 cells after COVID-19. Study results and caveats: Late post-vaccination samples showed marked contraction of infection- and vaccine-induced clones.

Sequenced by immunoSEQ multiplex PCR; TCRdb stores in-frame clones only, minus some. The repertoire consists of 30,000 to 45,000 clones, with around four fifths occurring once and the leading ten covering around 2%. Note on this clone: Its antigen is unidentified.

Before sequencing, viral peptide pools were used by the ViraFEST assay to expand antigen-specific CD4+ T cells. Between days 9 and 11 of culture, CD4+ T cells were separated out. Participants got two doses of BNT162b2 or mRNA-1273 vaccine. The study found no prior SARS-CoV-2 infection in the vaccine recipients, who tested negative for nucleocapsid antibodies. Germline values: CDR1 LNHDA, CDR2 SQIVND (reference sequence). Trimming shortened V by 10 bases and J by 8 bases, and 23 bases separated the two germline ends. This CDR3 comprises 15 residues. The chain carries TRBV19 and TRBJ1-4, with a possible D match to TRBD1 (5 bases). Sequences were derived from CD4+ T cells from PBMCs cultured with HCoV-NL63 spike peptides, sampled after COVID-19 vaccination. The TCR was taken from a human donor who received a COVID-19 vaccine. Some clones in this sample may be carry-over from other donors' samples. The CDR3 bases are TGTGCCACATCGGCCCCCGGGGGGGTGGCGGAAAAACTGTTTTTT. It encodes CATSAPGGVAEKLFF.